This note documents a single T cell receptor beta chain sequence. The antigen is not known. The record originates from a study of OX40 agonist ivuxolimab in advanced cancers. General observations from the study: On average, a greater number of expanded clones characterised CD8+ T cells relative to CD4+. Relatively little clonal expansion, among the lowest observed, appeared in partial responders at 0.1-3.0 mg/kg.

From germline, CDR1 is MNHEY and CDR2 SMNVEV (reference sequence). The CDR3 contains 14 residues. V was pared by 6 bases and J by 3 bases, with 6 bases of the junction left unmatched. Repertoires were generated with immunoSEQ multiplex PCR, while TCRdb's copy carries only in-frame clones and drops some. The sample includes more than 85,000 clones, roughly 80% of them seen just once. This chain connects TRBV27 to TRBJ2-7; TRBD1 matches at 9 bases. The receptor was derived from an adult with an advanced solid tumor such as melanoma, head and neck, liver or kidney cancer. The specimen was CD4+ or CD8+ T cells sorted from blood, collected in a trial of the OX40 agonist ivuxolimab. In nucleotides, the CDR3 is TGTGCCAGCAGCAGGGACAGGGCCCTCTACGAGCAGTACTTC. It yields the protein CASSRDRALYEQYF.